Listed here are 17 T cell receptor beta chains from one sample, sequenced in a study of T cells in Graves' hyperthyroidism and ophthalmopathy. RNA transcripts served as the template for amplifying TCR beta CDR3 regions. With the HTBI primer set, the TCR CDR3 went through a first round of RT-PCR. TCRdb processed the multiplex PCR reads anew with MiXCR; each CDR3 protein has one entry. The top ten hold 8.4% of the sample, which has 700,000 or so distinct CDR3 sequences, about a sixth seen once. The sequenced material came from blood. These receptor sequences come from a young man with Graves' hyperthyroidism.

This clonotype was observed a few times. A much larger clone is a single base away; this may be a read error. This sequence joins TRBV18 and TRBJ2-1; D ambiguous. This CDR3 is 14 amino acids long. Germline V gene data show CDR1 as KGHSH and CDR2 as LQKENI. This CDR3 reads CASSPRAGYNEQLF. The CDR3 DNA reads as TGTGCCAGCTCACCACGGGCAGGATACAATGAGCAGCTCTTC.

At least ten counts were recorded for this clonotype. V gene TRBV2 combines with J gene TRBJ2-7, with TRBD1 as a possible D gene (6 bases). The germline CDR1 and CDR2 sequences are SNHLY and FYNNEI. Trimming removed 6 bases at V and 2 bases at J, with 14 bases between. The length of the CDR3 is 14 residues. The CDR3 here is CASRGALGAYEQYF. CDR3 bases: TGTGCCAGCAGGGGGGCTCTTGGGGCCTACGAGCAGTACTTC. Full variable domain (rest looked up from reference TRBV2 and TRBJ2-7): EPEVTQTPSHQVTQMGQEVILRCVPISNHLYFYWYRQILGQKVEFLVSFYNNEISEKSEIFDDQFSVERPDGSNFTLKIRSTKLEDSAMYFCASRGALGAYEQYFGPGTRLTVT.

This clonotype was seen at least ten times. The V call is TRBV12-5, the J call TRBJ2-1, with D tentatively TRBD1 (6 bases). This CDR3 comprises 16 residues. Germline V gene data show CDR1 as LGHNT and CDR2 as FRNRAP. Trimming took 3 bases from V and 0 from J, leaving 12 bases between them. The CDR3 sequence: CASGFGQSGSYNEQFF. Written as DNA, the CDR3 is TGTGCTAGTGGTTTCGGACAGTCCGGCTCCTACAATGAGCAGTTCTTC.

This clonotype was detected many times. CDR3 residues: CASSSLEGGILYNEQFF. The CDR3 DNA reads as TGTGCCAGCAGTTCTCTAGAAGGAGGGATTCTCTACAATGAGCAGTTCTTC. This chain links TRBV11-2 with TRBJ2-1; the D gene is possibly TRBD2 (6 bases). The germline V gene encodes CDR1 SGHAT and CDR2 FQNNGV. CDR3 size: 17 residues. Trimming shortened V by 6 bases and J by 3 bases, and 21 bases separated the two germline ends.

This clonotype showed up just a few times. The V and J genes are TRBV9 and TRBJ2-1; the D gene is possibly TRBD2 (6 bases). This CDR3 contains 14 residues. V dropped 0 bases and J dropped 9 bases, with 13 bases sitting between them. Germline CDR1 SGDLS, CDR2 YYNGEE. CDR3 nucleotides: TGTGCCAGCAGCGTAGAGGCGGGAAATAGTGAGCAGTTCTTC. It yields the protein CASSVEAGNSEQFF.

This clonotype was counted a few times. The chain carries TRBV20-1 and TRBJ2-3; tentatively, D is TRBD1 or TRBD2 (5 bases each). Germline assignment: CDR1 DFQATT and CDR2 SNEGSKA (reference sequence). The CDR3 has 16 amino acids. Deletions cut 0 bases from V and 2 bases from J, with 15 bases between. In DNA form, the CDR3 reads TGCAGTGCTAGAGATCGGGACCAACCCTTCACAGATACGCAGTATTTT. It translates to CSARDRDQPFTDTQYF.

This clonotype was picked up a small number of times. This chain uses TRBV24-1 with TRBJ2-5, with 8 bases identical to TRBD2. The germline V gene encodes CDR1 KGHDR and CDR2 SFDVKD. The J segment lost 8 bases and the V segment lost 4 bases, leaving 5 bases of the junction unmatched. There are 13 residues in the CDR3. The DNA of the CDR3 is TGTGCCACCAGTGACGTAGCGGGGTCCACCCAGTACTTC. Residues: CATSDVAGSTQYF.

The rearrangement uses TRBV12-3 or TRBV12-4 and TRBJ2-7; possibly TRBD2 for D (5 bases). This CDR3 region has 14 residues. V was shortened by 5 bases and J by 6 bases, with 17 bases between the two germline ends. The CDR3 is CASSRRVGLPEQYF. As DNA, the CDR3 is TGTGCCAGCAGTCGAAGGGTCGGACTCCCCGAGCAGTACTTC.

The chain carries TRBV9 and TRBJ2-3; the D gene is possibly TRBD2 (6 bases). V was pared by 0 bases and J by 2 bases, with 13 bases between. The CDR3 length is 16 residues. Looked up from germline, CDR1 is SGDLS and CDR2 is YYNGEE. The CDR3 is CASSVGWDSSTDTQYF. Written as DNA, the CDR3 is TGTGCCAGCAGCGTAGGGTGGGACTCTTCCACAGATACGCAGTATTTT.

The table lists this clonotype with many counts. This chain joins TRBV11-2 and TRBJ2-3, with D unresolved. The CDR3 is made up of 14 amino acids. The V gene's germline CDR1 is SGHAT and CDR2 FQNNGV. The V gene lost 5 bases and the J gene lost 4 bases, with 13 bases spanning the gap. The chain's CDR3 is CASSLWEPADTQYF. CDR3 nucleotides: TGTGCCAGCAGCCTATGGGAACCAGCAGATACGCAGTATTTT.

This clonotype showed up many times. The chain has TRBV7-2 and TRBJ1-1; D gene unclear. V dropped 1 base and J dropped 3 bases, with 18 bases sitting between them. The V gene's germline CDR1 is SGHTA and CDR2 FQGNSA. The CDR3 has 17 amino acids. CDR3 loop: CASSLDFGSGPDTEAFF. CDR3 nucleotide sequence: TGTGCCAGCAGCTTAGATTTCGGGTCAGGCCCTGACACTGAAGCTTTCTTT.

This clonotype came up many times. The rearrangement links TRBV3-1 to TRBJ1-3, with no clear D. The CDR3 is made up of 15 amino acids. V lost 3 bases and J lost 1, with 10 bases in between. Germline lookup yields CDR1 LGHDT and CDR2 YNNKEL (reference sequence). The CDR3, as DNA: TGTGCCAGCAGCCAGGATAAGGGATCTGGAAACACCATATATTTT. Residues: CASSQDKGSGNTIYF.

This chain joins TRBV20-1 and TRBJ2-1; perhaps TRBD1 as D (6 bases). Germline assignment: CDR1 DFQATT and CDR2 SNEGSKA (reference sequence). Trimming shortened V by 6 bases and J by 5 bases, and 14 bases separated the two germline ends. The CDR3 totals 13 residues. The DNA of the CDR3 is TGCAGTGCCAAAAGGGGGTGGGACAATGAGCAGTTCTTC. It codes for CSAKRGWDNEQFF.

This clonotype was detected a few times. This may be a read error: a much more frequent sequence differs by one nucleotide. CDR3 nucleotides: TGTGCCAGCAGTTTTTGGGGGGCTGAAGCTTTCTTT. Translating gives CASSFWGAEAFF. The genes are TRBV12-3 or TRBV12-4 and TRBJ1-1, with D possibly matching TRBD1 (5 bases). V was cut by 3 bases and J by 6 bases, with 8 bases left in between. The CDR3 length is 12 residues.

The genes are TRBV5-1 and TRBJ2-1; TRBD2 is a possible D gene (7 bases). The germline CDR1 and CDR2 sequences are SGHRS and YFSETQ. There are 16 residues in the CDR3. The germline V and J ends were trimmed by 0 bases and 7 bases, with 17 bases remaining between them. Here the CDR3 reads CASSLDVGRGGNEQFF. In DNA, the CDR3 is TGCGCCAGCAGCTTGGACGTGGGCAGGGGAGGGAATGAGCAGTTCTTC.

The J gene is TRBJ2-1, the V gene TRBV11-2; D is undetermined. The germline gives CDR1 SGHAT, CDR2 FQNNGV. V was pared by 5 bases and J by 2 bases, with 13 bases between. The CDR3 totals 15 residues. In DNA form, the CDR3 reads TGTGCCAGCAGCCTACTCGCGGTTGCCTACAATGAGCAGTTCTTC. It translates to CASSLLAVAYNEQFF.

J is TRBJ2-7 and V is TRBV2; D is uncertain. CDR1 is SNHLY, CDR2 FYNNEI, per germline. The CDR3 consists of 12 residues. V lost 0 bases and J 13 bases, leaving 13 bases between the germline ends. The CDR3 is CASSEAPAGRYF. The CDR3 DNA reads as TGTGCCAGCAGTGAAGCCCCCGCAGGCAGATACTTC.